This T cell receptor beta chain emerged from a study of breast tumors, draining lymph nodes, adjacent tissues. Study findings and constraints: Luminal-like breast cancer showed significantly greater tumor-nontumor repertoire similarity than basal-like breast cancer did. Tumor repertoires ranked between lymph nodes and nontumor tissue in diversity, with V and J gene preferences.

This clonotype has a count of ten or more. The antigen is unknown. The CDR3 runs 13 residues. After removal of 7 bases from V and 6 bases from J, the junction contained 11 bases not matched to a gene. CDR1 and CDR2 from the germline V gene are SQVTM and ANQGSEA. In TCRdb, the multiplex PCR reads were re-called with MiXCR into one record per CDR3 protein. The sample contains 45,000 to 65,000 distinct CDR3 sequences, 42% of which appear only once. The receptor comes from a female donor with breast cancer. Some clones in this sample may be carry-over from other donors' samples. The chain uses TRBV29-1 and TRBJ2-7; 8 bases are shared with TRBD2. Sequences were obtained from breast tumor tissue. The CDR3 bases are TGCAGCGCCACCGCCCAGCGGGAGACCGAGCAGTACTTC. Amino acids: CSATAQRETEQYF.